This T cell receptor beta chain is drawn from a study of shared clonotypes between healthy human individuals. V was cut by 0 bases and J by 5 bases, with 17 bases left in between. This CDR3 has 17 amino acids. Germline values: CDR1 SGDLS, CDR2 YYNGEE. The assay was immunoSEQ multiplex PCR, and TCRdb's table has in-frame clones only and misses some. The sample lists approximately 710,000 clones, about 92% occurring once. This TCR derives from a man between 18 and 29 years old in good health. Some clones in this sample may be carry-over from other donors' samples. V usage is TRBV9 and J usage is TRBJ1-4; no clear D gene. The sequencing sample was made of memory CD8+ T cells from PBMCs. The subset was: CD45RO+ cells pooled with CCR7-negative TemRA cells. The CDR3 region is CASSVGRTRSLNEKLFF. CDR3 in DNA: TGTGCCAGCAGCGTAGGGCGGACCAGATCCCTAAATGAAAAACTGTTTTTT.